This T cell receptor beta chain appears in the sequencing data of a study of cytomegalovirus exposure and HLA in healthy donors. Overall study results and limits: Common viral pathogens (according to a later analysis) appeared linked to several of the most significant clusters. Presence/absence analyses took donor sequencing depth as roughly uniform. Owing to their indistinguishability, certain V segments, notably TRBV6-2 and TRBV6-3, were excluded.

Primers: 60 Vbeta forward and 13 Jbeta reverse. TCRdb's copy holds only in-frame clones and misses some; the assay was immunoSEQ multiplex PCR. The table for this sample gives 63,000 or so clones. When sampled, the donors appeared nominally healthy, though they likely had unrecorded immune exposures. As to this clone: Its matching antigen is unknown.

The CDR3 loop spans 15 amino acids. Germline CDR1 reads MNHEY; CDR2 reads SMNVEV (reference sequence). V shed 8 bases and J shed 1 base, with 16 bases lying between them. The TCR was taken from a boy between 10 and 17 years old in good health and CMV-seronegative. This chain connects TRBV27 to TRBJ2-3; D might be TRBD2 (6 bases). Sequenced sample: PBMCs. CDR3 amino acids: CASFTRGIGTDTQYF. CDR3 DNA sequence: TGTGCCAGCTTCACCCGGGGGATCGGCACAGATACGCAGTATTTT.